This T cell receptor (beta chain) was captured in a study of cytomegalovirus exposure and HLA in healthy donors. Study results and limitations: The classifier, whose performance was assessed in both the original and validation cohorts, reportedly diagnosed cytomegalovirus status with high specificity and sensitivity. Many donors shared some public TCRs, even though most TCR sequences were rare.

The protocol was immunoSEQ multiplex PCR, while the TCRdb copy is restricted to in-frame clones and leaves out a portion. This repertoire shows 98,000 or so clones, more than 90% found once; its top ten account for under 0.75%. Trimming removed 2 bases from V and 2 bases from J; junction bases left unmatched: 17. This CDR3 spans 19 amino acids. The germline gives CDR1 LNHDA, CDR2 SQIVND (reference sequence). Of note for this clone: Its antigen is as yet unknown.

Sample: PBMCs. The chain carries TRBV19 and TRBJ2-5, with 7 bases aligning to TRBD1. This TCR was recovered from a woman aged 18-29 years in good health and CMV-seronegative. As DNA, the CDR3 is TGTGCCAGTAGTATAACAACAGGGGCCCGCGGGTTCGGGCAAGAGACCCAGTACTTC. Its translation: CASSITTGARGFGQETQYF.